One T cell receptor (beta chain) is described in this entry. This record belongs to a study of T-cell memory formation after mild COVID-19. TCRdb recomputed calls from the 5' RACE reads with MiXCR, one row per CDR3 protein. The data hold about 390,000 distinct CDR3 sequences, with about 17% observed a single time. Germline V gene sequence: CDR1 SEHNR, CDR2 FQNEAQ (reference sequence). The CDR3 has 13 amino acids. Trimming took off 4 bases at V and 0 bases at J, with 6 bases between the two ends. This chain connects TRBV7-9 to TRBJ1-1, with D unresolved. This sequence originates from a man aged 18 to 29 who had mild COVID-19 (a few samples of this study predate the infection). Cell type and time point are not known. The sample was PBMCs or a T cell subset sorted from them (not recorded which). Here the CDR3 reads CASSWEMNTEAFF. The CDR3 region has the DNA TGTGCCAGCAGCTGGGAGATGAACACTGAAGCTTTCTTT.